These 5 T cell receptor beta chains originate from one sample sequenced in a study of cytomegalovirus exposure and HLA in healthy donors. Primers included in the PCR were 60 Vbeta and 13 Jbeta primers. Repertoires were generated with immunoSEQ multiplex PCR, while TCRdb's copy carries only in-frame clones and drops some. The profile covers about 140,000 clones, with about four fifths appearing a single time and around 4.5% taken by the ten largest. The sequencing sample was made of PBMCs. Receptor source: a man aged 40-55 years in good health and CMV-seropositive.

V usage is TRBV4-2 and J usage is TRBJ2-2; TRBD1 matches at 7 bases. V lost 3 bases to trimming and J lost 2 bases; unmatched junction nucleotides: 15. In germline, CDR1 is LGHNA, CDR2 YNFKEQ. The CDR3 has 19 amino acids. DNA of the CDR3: TGTGCCAGCAGCCACCCTCGATTAGACAGGGCCTACAACACCGGGGAGCTGTTTTTT. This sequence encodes CASSHPRLDRAYNTGELFF.

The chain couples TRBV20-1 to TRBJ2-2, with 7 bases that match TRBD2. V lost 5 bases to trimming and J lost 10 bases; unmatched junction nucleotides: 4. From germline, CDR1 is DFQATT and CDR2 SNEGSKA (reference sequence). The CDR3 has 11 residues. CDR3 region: CSAPRGVELFF. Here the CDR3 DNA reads TGCAGTGCTCCCCGGGGGGTGGAGCTGTTTTTT.

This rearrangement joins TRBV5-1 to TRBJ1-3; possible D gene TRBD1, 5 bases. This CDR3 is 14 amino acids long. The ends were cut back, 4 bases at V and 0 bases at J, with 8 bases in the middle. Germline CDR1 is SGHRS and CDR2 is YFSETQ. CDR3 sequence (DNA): TGCGCCAGCAGCCCGACAGTCTCTGGAAACACCATATATTTT. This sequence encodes CASSPTVSGNTIYF.

CDR3: CASSEHRDGEQYF. The CDR3 region has the DNA TGCGCCAGCAGTGAACATCGGGATGGCGAGCAGTACTTC. The rearrangement uses TRBV10-1 and TRBJ2-7, with D perhaps matching TRBD2 (5 bases). CDR1 and CDR2 (germline): WNHNN, SYGVQD (reference sequence). This CDR3 comprises 13 residues. The germline V and J ends were trimmed by 3 bases and 6 bases, with 12 bases remaining between them.

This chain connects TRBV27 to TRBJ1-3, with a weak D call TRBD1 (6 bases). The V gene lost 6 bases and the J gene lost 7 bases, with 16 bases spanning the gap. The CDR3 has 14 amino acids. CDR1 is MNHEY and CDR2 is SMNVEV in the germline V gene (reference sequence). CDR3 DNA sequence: TGTGCCAGCAGCCCGGGGGGCTCTAGGAACACCATATATTTT. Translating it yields CASSPGGSRNTIYF.